Below, 8 T cell receptor beta chains from the same sample are listed, as sequenced in a study of cytomegalovirus exposure and HLA in healthy donors. PCR used 60 Vbeta primers and 13 Jbeta primers. Repertoires were generated with immunoSEQ multiplex PCR, while TCRdb's copy carries only in-frame clones and drops some. The sample has some 91,000 clones; 78% are singletons. The sequenced sample was PBMCs. The receptors were gathered from an older woman in good health and CMV-seronegative.

This chain joins TRBV7-9 and TRBJ2-5, with 10 bases identical to TRBD2. The junction had 7 bases not matched to a gene; V was cut back by 1 base and J by 5 bases. Germline V gene data show CDR1 as SEHNR and CDR2 as FQNEAQ (reference sequence). This CDR3 comprises 16 residues. The CDR3 region is CASSLVAGGDWETQYF. CDR3 bases: TGTGCCAGCAGCTTAGTAGCGGGAGGAGACTGGGAGACCCAGTACTTC. Filled out from reference TRBV7-9 and TRBJ2-5, the complete variable domain reads DTGVSQNPRHKITKRGQNVTFRCDPISEHNRLYWYRQTLGQGPEFLTYFQNEAQLEKSRLLSDRFSAERPKGSFSTLEIQRTEQGDSAMYLCASSLVAGGDWETQYFGPGTRLLVL.

This clone has just a few counts. The V call is TRBV6-5, the J call TRBJ2-7, with 8 bases identical to TRBD2. CDR1 MNHEY and CDR2 SVGAGI come from the germline V gene. V lost 4 bases, J lost 6 bases, and 14 bases stayed unmatched. This CDR3 region has 16 residues. CDR3 coding DNA: TGTGCCAGCAGTTCCCTTGGCGGGGGGCCCTTTGGCGAGCAGTACTTC. This sequence encodes CASSSLGGGPFGEQYF.

The chain joins TRBV25-1 to TRBJ2-1; D may be TRBD2 (5 bases). Germline CDR1 MGHDK, CDR2 SYGVNS. This CDR3 is built from 13 residues. Trimming shortened V by 3 bases and J by 4 bases, and 7 bases separated the two germline ends. As DNA, the CDR3 is TGTGCCAGCAGTGACTCGGGGTACAATGAGCAGTTCTTC. Translation gives CASSDSGYNEQFF.

This clone showed up just a few times. This chain connects TRBV13 to TRBJ2-7, with 7 bases matching TRBD2. The CDR3 length is 15 residues. The germline CDR1 and CDR2 sequences are PRHDT and FYEKMQ (reference sequence). J gave up 3 bases and V 4 bases, and 9 bases lay outside the gene matches. The CDR3 sequence is CASSSGLGRVYEQYF. The CDR3 region has the DNA TGTGCCAGCAGCTCCGGACTAGGGAGGGTCTACGAGCAGTACTTC.

The chain combines TRBV5-4 with TRBJ1-1, with 11 bases fitting TRBD1. CDR1 and CDR2 from the germline V gene are SGHNT and YYREEE (reference sequence). CDR3 length: 17 amino acids. After removal of 5 bases from V and 1 base from J, the junction contained 10 bases not matched to a gene. The DNA of the CDR3 is TGTGCCAGCAGTTTTGGACAGGGGGCAATTCAGAACACTGAAGCTTTCTTT. Translated: CASSFGQGAIQNTEAFF.

This clone was detected only a few times. The rearrangement joins TRBV4-3 to TRBJ1-4; 9 bases are shared with TRBD1. Losses at the gene ends were 2 bases for V and 7 bases for J; bases not matched to a gene: 8. Germline V gene lookup returns CDR1 LGHNA and CDR2 YSLEER. The CDR3 runs 16 residues. DNA for the CDR3: TGCGCCAGCAGCCAAAGTCCGGGACAGGGCGGTGAAAAACTGTTTTTT. Translating it yields CASSQSPGQGGEKLFF.

The rearrangement joins TRBV6-1 to TRBJ2-4, with TRBD1 as a possible D gene (5 bases). The germline V and J ends were trimmed by 6 bases and 3 bases, with 12 bases remaining between them. The CDR3 is made up of 14 amino acids. Per the germline V gene, CDR1 is MNHNS and CDR2 is SASEGT. The CDR3 is CASSSAGNKNIQYF. CDR3 sequence (DNA): TGTGCCAGCAGCTCGGCAGGGAACAAAAACATTCAGTACTTC.

The V and J genes are TRBV15 and TRBJ1-2; maybe TRBD1 (5 bases). CDR3 length: 14 residues. V gave up 1 base and J gave up 4 bases, with 10 bases separating them. Germline CDR1 and CDR2: LNHNV and YYDKDF (reference sequence). The CDR3 DNA is TGTGCCACCAGCAGAGTCCAGGGCGGCTATGGCTACACCTTC. Encoded protein: CATSRVQGGYGYTF.